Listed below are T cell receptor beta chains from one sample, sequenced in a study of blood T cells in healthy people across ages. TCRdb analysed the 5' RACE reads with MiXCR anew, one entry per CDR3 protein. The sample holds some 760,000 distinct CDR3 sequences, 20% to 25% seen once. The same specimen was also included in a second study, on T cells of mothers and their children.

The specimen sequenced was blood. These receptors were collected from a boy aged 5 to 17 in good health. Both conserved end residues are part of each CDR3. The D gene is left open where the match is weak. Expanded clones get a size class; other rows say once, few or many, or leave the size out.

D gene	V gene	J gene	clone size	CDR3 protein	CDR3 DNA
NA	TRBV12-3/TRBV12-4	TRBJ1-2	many	CASGTGPYGYTF	TGTGCCAGTGGCACAGGGCCCTATGGCTACACCTTC
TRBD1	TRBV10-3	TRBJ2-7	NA	CAISDPGTGSEQYF	TGTGCCATCAGTGACCCCGGGACAGGTTCCGAGCAGTACTTC
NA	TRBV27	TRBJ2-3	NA	CASRSAPLTDTQYF	TGTGCCAGCAGATCGGCTCCCTTAACGGATACGCAGTATTTT
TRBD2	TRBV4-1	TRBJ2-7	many	CASSEAGEHYEQYF	TGCGCCAGCAGCGAGGCGGGAGAGCACTACGAGCAGTACTTC
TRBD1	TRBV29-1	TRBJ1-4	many	CSVKGADEKLFF	TGCAGCGTGAAGGGGGCGGATGAAAAACTGTTTTTT
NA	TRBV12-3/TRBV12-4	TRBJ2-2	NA	CASSLGRASNTGELFF	TGTGCCAGCAGTTTAGGGAGGGCCTCGAACACCGGGGAGCTGTTTTTT
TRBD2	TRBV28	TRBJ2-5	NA	CASNSPGTSGRGPWTQYF	TGTGCCAGCAATTCCCCCGGGACTAGCGGGAGAGGCCCGTGGACCCAGTACTTC
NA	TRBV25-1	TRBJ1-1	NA	CASSEFGGGTTEAFF	TGTGCCAGCAGCGAATTCGGGGGCGGAACAACTGAAGCTTTCTTT
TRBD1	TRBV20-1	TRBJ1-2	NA	CSARDRDISYGYTF	TGCAGTGCTAGGGACAGGGATATTTCCTATGGCTACACCTTC
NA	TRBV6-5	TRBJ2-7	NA	CASSQLVGYEQYF	TGTGCCAGCAGTCAACTAGTCGGCTACGAGCAGTACTTC
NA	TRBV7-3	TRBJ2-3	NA	CASSLRGRFTDTQYF	TGTGCCAGCAGCTTAAGGGGACGGTTCACAGATACGCAGTATTTT
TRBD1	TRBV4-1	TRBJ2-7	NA	CASSQIWDRGMCEQYF	TGCGCCAGCAGCCAAATCTGGGACAGGGGAATGTGCGAGCAGTACTTC
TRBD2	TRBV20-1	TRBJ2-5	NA	CSATGTSGSQETQYF	TGCAGTGCCACAGGGACTAGCGGGAGTCAAGAGACCCAGTACTTC
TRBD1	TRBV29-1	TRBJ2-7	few	CSVEDVDRSHEQYF	TGCAGCGTTGAAGACGTGGACAGGAGCCACGAGCAGTACTTC
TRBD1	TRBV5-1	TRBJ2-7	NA	CASSLGDRGVSHEQYF	TGCGCCAGCAGCTTGGGGGACAGGGGAGTTTCGCACGAGCAGTACTTC
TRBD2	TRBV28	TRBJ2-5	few	CASSLTSGDKETQYF	TGTGCCAGCAGTTTAACTAGCGGGGACAAAGAGACCCAGTACTTC
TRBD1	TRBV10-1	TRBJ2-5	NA	CASTQGAPLETQYF	TGCGCCAGCACTCAGGGGGCGCCCCTAGAGACCCAGTACTTC
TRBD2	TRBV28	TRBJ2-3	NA	CASSLTSGRLGTDTQYF	TGTGCCAGCAGTTTGACTAGCGGGAGGTTGGGCACAGATACGCAGTATTTT
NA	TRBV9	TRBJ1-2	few	CASSVAGRSEFYGYTF	TGTGCCAGCAGCGTAGCTGGACGTTCTGAGTTCTATGGCTACACCTTC
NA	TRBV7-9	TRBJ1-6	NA	CASSLAIVGRGNSPLHF	TGTGCCAGCAGCTTAGCTATTGTGGGCAGAGGTAATTCACCCCTCCACTTT
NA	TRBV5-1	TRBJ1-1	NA	CASSQAAGRNTEAFF	TGCGCCAGCAGCCAGGCAGCAGGGCGGAACACTGAAGCTTTCTTT
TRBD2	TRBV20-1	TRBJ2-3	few	CSAARLAGGTTTDTQYF	TGCAGTGCTGCGAGATTAGCGGGAGGGACGACCACAGATACGCAGTATTTT
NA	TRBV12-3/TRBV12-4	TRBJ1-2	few	CASSSRGSDYGYTF	TGTGCCAGCAGCTCTCGAGGGAGTGACTATGGCTACACCTTC
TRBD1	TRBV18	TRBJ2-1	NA	CASSADRDGSDEQFF	TGTGCCAGCTCAGCAGACAGGGACGGTAGCGATGAGCAGTTCTTC
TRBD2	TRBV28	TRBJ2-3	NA	CASSLAGDLTDTQYF	TGTGCCAGCAGTTTAGCGGGAGACCTCACAGATACGCAGTATTTT
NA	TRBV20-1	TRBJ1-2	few	CSASHYGYTF	TGCAGTGCTTCCCACTATGGCTACACCTTC
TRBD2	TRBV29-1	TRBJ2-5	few	CSVASIAGGPPFF	TGCAGCGTCGCCTCTATAGCGGGAGGGCCACCGTTCTTC
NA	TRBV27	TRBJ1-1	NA	CASSFGPGTVTEAFF	TGTGCCAGCAGTTTTGGACCCGGGACGGTCACTGAAGCTTTCTTT
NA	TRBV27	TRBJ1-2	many	CASSLGAGANYGYTF	TGTGCCAGCAGCCTCGGTGCAGGGGCCAACTATGGCTACACCTTC
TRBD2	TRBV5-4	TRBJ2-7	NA	CASSLTAGVDEQYF	TGTGCCAGCAGCCTCACAGCGGGAGTCGACGAGCAGTACTTC
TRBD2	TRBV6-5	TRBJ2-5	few	CASSYKREGTQYF	TGTGCCAGCAGTTACAAGCGGGAGGGGACCCAGTACTTC
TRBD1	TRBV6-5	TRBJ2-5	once	CASSPQGRQGLLF	TGTGCCAGCAGTCCCCAAGGTCGACAGGGGCTCCTGTTC
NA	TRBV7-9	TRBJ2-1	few	CASSYSNLNEQFF	TGTGCCAGCAGTTACTCTAACTTAAATGAGCAGTTCTTC
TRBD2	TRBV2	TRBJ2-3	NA	CASKKEAGATDTQYF	TGTGCCAGCAAGAAAGAAGCGGGGGCCACAGATACGCAGTATTTT
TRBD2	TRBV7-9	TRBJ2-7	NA	CASSLGTSGVAYEQYF	TGTGCCAGCAGCTTGGGGACTAGCGGTGTGGCCTACGAGCAGTACTTC
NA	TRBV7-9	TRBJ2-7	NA	CASSVPAISHYEQYF	TGTGCCAGCAGTGTCCCCGCAATCTCTCACTACGAGCAGTACTTC
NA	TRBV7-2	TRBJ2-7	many	CASSSNTYEQYF	TGTGCCAGCAGCTCCAATACCTACGAGCAGTACTTC
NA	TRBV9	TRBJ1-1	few	CASSVTGAPAEAFF	TGTGCCAGCAGCGTAACTGGGGCACCGGCTGAAGCTTTCTTT
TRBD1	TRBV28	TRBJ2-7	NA	CASTGQGPSSYEQYF	TGTGCCAGCACCGGACAGGGCCCCAGCTCCTACGAGCAGTACTTC
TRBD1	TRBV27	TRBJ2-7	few	CASSPDRSYGQYF	TGTGCCAGCAGCCCGGACAGGTCCTACGGGCAGTACTTC
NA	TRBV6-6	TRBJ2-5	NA	CASSKGTQGKETQYF	TGTGCCAGCAGCAAAGGTACCCAGGGTAAAGAGACCCAGTACTTC
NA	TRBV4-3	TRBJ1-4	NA	CASSQDFLGELFF	TGCGCCAGCAGCCAAGATTTCCTTGGGGAACTGTTTTTT
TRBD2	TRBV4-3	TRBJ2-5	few	CASSQARGGQETQYF	TGCGCCAGCAGCCAGGCTCGGGGGGGACAAGAGACCCAGTACTTC
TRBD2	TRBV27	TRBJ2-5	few	CASSSPGPAGEQYF	TGTGCCAGCAGTTCTCCCGGACCGGCGGGGGAGCAGTACTTC
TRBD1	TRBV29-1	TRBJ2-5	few	CSGRQGEETQYF	TGCAGCGGAAGACAGGGGGAAGAGACCCAGTACTTC
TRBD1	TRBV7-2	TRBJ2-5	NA	CASSTLRRQGTSETQYF	TGTGCCAGCAGCACCCTCCGGCGACAGGGGACCTCAGAGACCCAGTACTTC
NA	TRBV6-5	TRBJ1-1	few	CASSRKTGNTEAFF	TGTGCCAGCAGCCGAAAGACGGGGAACACTGAAGCTTTCTTT
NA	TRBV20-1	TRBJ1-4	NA	CSAESNEKLFF	TGCAGTGCGGAGAGCAATGAAAAACTGTTTTTT
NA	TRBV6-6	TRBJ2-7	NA	CASSSIDNYEQYF	TGTGCCAGCAGCTCTATCGACAACTACGAGCAGTACTTC
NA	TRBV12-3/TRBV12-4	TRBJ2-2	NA	CASTQGSGELFF	TGTGCCAGCACCCAGGGGTCCGGGGAGCTGTTTTTT
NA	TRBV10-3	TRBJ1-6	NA	CAIREMDSFNSPLHF	TGTGCCATCAGAGAAATGGACAGTTTTAATTCACCCCTCCACTTT
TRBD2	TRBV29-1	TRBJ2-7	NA	CSVSRASGTHEQYF	TGCAGCGTGAGCCGAGCTAGCGGGACCCACGAGCAGTACTTC